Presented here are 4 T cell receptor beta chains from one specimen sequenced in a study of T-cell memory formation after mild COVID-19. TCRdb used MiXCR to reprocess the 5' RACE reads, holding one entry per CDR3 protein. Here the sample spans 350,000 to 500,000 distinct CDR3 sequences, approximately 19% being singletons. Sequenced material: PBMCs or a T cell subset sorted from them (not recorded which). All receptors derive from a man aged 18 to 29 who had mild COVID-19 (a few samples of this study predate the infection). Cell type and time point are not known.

The CDR3 nucleotides are TGTGCCAGCAGCCCCGGGTGGGGGGTTAGTGAGCAGTTCTTC. Protein: CASSPGWGVSEQFF. The rearrangement links TRBV5-6 to TRBJ2-1, with D perhaps matching TRBD2 (6 bases). Trimming stripped 4 bases from V and 9 bases from J, with 17 bases between. From germline, CDR1 is SGHDT and CDR2 YYEEEE. The length of the CDR3 is 14 residues.

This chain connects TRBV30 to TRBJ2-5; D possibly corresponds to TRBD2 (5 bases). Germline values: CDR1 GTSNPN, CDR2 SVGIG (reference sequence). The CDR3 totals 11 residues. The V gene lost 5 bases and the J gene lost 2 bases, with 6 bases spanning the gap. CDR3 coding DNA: TGTGCCTGGCGGGGACAAGAGACCCAGTACTTC. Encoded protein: CAWRGQETQYF.

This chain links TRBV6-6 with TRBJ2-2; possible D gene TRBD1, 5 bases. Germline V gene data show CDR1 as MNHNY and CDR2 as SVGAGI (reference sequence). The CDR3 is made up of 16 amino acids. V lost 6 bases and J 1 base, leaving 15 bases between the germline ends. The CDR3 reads CASSHWTPQNTGELFF. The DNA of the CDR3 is TGTGCCAGCAGCCATTGGACACCCCAGAACACCGGGGAGCTGTTTTTT.

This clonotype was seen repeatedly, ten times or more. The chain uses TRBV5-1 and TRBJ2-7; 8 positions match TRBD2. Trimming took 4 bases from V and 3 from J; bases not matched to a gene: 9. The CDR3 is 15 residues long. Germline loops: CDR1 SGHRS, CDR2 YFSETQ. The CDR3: CASSILTSVDYEQYF. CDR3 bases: TGCGCCAGCAGCATATTGACTAGCGTCGACTACGAGCAGTACTTC. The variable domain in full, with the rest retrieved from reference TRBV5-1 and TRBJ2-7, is KAGVTQTPRYLIKTRGQQVTLSCSPISGHRSVSWYQQTPGQGLQFLFEYFSETQRNKGNFPGRFSGRQFSNSRSEMNVSTLELGDSALYLCASSILTSVDYEQYFGPGTRLTVT.